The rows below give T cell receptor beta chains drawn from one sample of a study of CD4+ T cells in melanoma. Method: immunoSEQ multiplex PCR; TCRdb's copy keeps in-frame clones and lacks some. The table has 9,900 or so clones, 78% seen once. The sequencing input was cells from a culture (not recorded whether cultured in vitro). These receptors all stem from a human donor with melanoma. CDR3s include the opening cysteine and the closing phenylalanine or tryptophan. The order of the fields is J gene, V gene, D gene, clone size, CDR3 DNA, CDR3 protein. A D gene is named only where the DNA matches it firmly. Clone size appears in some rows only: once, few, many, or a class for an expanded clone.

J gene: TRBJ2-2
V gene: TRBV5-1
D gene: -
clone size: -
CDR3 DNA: TGCGCCAGCAGCTTGATAGAAGCGGTCACCGGGGAGCTGTTTTTT
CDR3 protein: CASSLIEAVTGELFF

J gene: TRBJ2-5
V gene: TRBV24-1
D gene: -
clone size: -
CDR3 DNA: TGTGCCACCAGTGTGGACAGTCAAGAGACCCAGTACTTC
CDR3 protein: CATSVDSQETQYF

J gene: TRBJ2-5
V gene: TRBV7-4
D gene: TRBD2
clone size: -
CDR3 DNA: TGTGCCAGCAGCTTAGGCCATCTGGGACTAGCGTACGAGACCCAGTACTTC
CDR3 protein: CASSLGHLGLAYETQYF

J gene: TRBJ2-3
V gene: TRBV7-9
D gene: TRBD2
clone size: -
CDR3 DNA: TGTGCCAGCAGCACCAGGCTAGCGGGGGAATATACGCAGTATTTT
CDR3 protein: CASSTRLAGEYTQYF

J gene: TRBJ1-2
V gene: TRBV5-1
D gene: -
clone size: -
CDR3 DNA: TGCGCCAGCAGCTTGGGGGGACCGTACCCGGGGCGCGATGGCTACACCTTC
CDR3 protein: CASSLGGPYPGRDGYTF

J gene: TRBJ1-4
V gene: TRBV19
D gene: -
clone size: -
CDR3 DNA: TGTGCCAGTAGTGATCACAGGGACGGAAAACTGTTTTTT
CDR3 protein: CASSDHRDGKLFF

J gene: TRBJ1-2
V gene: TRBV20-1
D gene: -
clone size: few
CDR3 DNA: TGCAGTGCTAGTACCGATAACTATGGCTACACCTTC
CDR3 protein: CSASTDNYGYTF

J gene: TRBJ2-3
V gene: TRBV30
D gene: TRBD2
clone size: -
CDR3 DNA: TGTGCCCGGACTAGCGGGATGTCAACAGATACGCAGTATTTT
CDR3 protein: CARTSGMSTDTQYF

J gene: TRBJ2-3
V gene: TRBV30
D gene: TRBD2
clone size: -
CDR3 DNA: TGTGCCTGGAGTGTAGGTCGTCTAGCGGGGCTAACAGATACGCAGTATTTT
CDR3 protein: CAWSVGRLAGLTDTQYF

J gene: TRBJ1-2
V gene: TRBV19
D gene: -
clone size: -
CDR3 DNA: TGTGCCAGTAGCCCCCAGTGGGGCATCTATGGCTACACCTTC
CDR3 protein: CASSPQWGIYGYTF

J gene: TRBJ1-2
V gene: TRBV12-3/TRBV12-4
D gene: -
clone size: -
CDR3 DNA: TGTGCCAGCAGCCCGGGGGGTCCATATGGCTACACCTTC
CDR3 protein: CASSPGGPYGYTF

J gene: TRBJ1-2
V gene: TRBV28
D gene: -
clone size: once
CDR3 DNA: TGTGCCAGCAGTCCTACCGTTCTGGGGCGTAACTATGGCTACACCTTC
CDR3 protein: CASSPTVLGRNYGYTF

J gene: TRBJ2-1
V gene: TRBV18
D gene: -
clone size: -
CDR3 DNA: TGTGCCAGCTCATTTGCGGGGGCGACCTACAATGAGCAGTTCTTC
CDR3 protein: CASSFAGATYNEQFF

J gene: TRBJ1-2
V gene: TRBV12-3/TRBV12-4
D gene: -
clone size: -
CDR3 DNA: TGTGCCAGCAGTCCCGACCGAGACTATGGCTACACCTTC
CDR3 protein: CASSPDRDYGYTF

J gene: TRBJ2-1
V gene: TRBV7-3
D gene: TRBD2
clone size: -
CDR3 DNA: TGTGCCAGCAGCCCAAGGTCGGCGGGGGGGCTCTCGAATGAGCAGTTCTTC
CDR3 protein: CASSPRSAGGLSNEQFF

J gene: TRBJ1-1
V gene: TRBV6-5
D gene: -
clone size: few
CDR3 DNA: TGTGCCAGCAGTTACTCCTGGCGTTCCATGAACACTGAAGCTTTCTTT
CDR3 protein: CASSYSWRSMNTEAFF

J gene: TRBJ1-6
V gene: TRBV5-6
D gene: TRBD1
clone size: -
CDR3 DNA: TGTGCCAGCAGCCCGCGGGACAGGGTGAGTTCACCCCTCCACTTT
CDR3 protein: CASSPRDRVSSPLHF

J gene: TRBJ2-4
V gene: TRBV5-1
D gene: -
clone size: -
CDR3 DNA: TGCGCCAGCAGCTTGGACGCGGTACGGGCCAAAAACATTCAGTACTTC
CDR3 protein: CASSLDAVRAKNIQYF

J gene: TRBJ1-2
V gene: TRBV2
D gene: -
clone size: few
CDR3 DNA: TGTGCCAGCAGTGGTATACCTGACAGGTCTAGTGACTATGGCTACACCTTC
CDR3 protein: CASSGIPDRSSDYGYTF

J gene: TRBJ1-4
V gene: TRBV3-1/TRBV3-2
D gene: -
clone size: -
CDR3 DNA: TGTGCCAGCAGCCCCCGTTCCGATGCTTACGGAAAACTGTTTTTT
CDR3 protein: CASSPRSDAYGKLFF